The 14 T cell receptor beta chains reported below all come from one sample, sequenced in a study of Graves' ophthalmopathy and Graves' hyperthyroidism. Scientists amplified the TCR beta CDR3 regions from RNA transcripts. HTBI-primed first-round RT-PCR preceded second-round multiplex PCR. TCRdb re-called the multiplex PCR reads with MiXCR, one entry per CDR3 protein. Among 300,000 to 400,000 distinct CDR3 sequences, 17% were seen once, and the ten largest hold 9% to 15%. The sequenced material came from peripheral blood. The receptors originated from an adult man with Graves' ophthalmopathy.

There are many counts of this clonotype. The chain links TRBV20-1 to TRBJ1-5; 9 bases match TRBD1. Germline V CDR1 and CDR2: DFQATT, SNEGSKA (reference sequence). CDR3 length equals 14 residues. V trimming: 3 bases; J trimming: 7 bases; junction bases outside the gene matches: 7. Here the CDR3 DNA reads TGCAGTGCTAGTAAGGGACAGGGCCCCCAGCCCCAGCATTTT. Protein sequence: CSASKGQGPQPQHF.

This clonotype has ten or more counts. The chain carries TRBV11-2 and TRBJ1-5; D might be TRBD1 (6 bases). The CDR3 has 16 residues. Trimming removed 5 bases from V and 2 bases from J, with 16 bases in between. Germline lookup yields CDR1 SGHAT and CDR2 FQNNGV. Here the CDR3 DNA reads TGTGCCAGCAGCCAAAGTGGGGGGCGCGGCAATCAGCCCCAGCATTTT. As protein: CASSQSGGRGNQPQHF.

This clonotype was seen many times. The chain carries TRBV6-2 or TRBV6-3 and TRBJ1-2; no clear D. Trimming removed 2 bases at V and 7 bases at J, with 29 bases between. Germline V gives CDR1 MNHEY, CDR2 SVGEGT. This CDR3 has 19 residues. CDR3 sequence reads: CASSYRNAPGPYGGGGYTF. CDR3 DNA sequence: TGTGCCAGCAGTTACCGAAACGCCCCCGGGCCCTACGGCGGCGGTGGCTACACCTTC.

This clonotype was counted ten times or more. V gene TRBV6-5 combines with J gene TRBJ1-5; tentatively, D is TRBD1 (6 bases). Germline V gives CDR1 MNHEY, CDR2 SVGAGI. Trimming took 4 bases from V and 1 from J, leaving 17 bases between them. This CDR3 comprises 17 residues. The CDR3 reads CASSSIGGRSSNQPQHF. The CDR3 nucleotides are TGTGCCAGCAGTTCTATCGGGGGCAGATCAAGCAATCAGCCCCAGCATTTT.

This clonotype was found many times. V and J are TRBV28 and TRBJ2-7; D ambiguous. There are 12 residues in the CDR3. V lost 6 bases and J 0 bases, leaving 6 bases between the germline ends. Germline V gene lookup returns CDR1 MDHEN and CDR2 SYDVKM. For the CDR3, the DNA is TGTGCCAGCAGCCTCTACTCCTACGAGCAGTACTTC. Its protein product is CASSLYSYEQYF.

This clonotype was detected ten times or more. The chain links TRBV11-1 to TRBJ2-7, with 7 positions matching TRBD2. Looked up from germline, CDR1 is SGHAT and CDR2 is FQDESV (reference sequence). Trimming at V came to 8 bases and at J to 3 bases, leaving 4 bases not matched to a gene. The CDR3 runs to 12 residues. CDR3 protein: CASRDYNYEQYF. In DNA, the CDR3 is TGTGCCAGCCGGGACTATAACTACGAGCAGTACTTC.

This clonotype was detected ten times or more. The chain employs TRBV3-1 and TRBJ1-2; unclear D gene. The germline gives CDR1 LGHDT, CDR2 YNNKEL (reference sequence). This CDR3 contains 14 residues. With 0 bases removed from V and 5 bases from J, the gap between germline ends came to 10 bases. For the CDR3, the DNA is TGTGCCAGCAGCCAAGACATGGGAGGGTATGGCTACACCTTC. Protein: CASSQDMGGYGYTF.

This clonotype occurred many times. The chain carries TRBV18 and TRBJ1-5; D not certain. Deletions cut 3 bases from V and 3 bases from J, with 12 bases between. Germline-derived CDR1 and CDR2 are KGHSH and LQKENI. The CDR3 length is 15 residues. DNA of the CDR3: TGTGCCAGCTCACCTCTGGCGCTATCCAATCAGCCCCAGCATTTT. Translating it yields CASSPLALSNQPQHF.

This clonotype was counted at least ten times. The chain has TRBV20-1 and TRBJ1-6; 8 bases are shared with TRBD1. The CDR3 length is 13 residues. In germline, CDR1 is DFQATT, CDR2 SNEGSKA (reference sequence). J lost 5 bases, V lost 6 bases, and 3 bases had no gene match. As DNA, the CDR3 is TGCAGTGCCGCGGACAGGGATAATTCACCCCTCCACTTT. It specifies CSAADRDNSPLHF.

This clonotype has a count of ten or more. The chain carries TRBV30 and TRBJ2-2; no clear D. Germline CDR1 reads GTSNPN; CDR2 reads SVGIG (reference sequence). The CDR3 has 13 amino acids. V was clipped by 4 bases and J by 1 base, with 7 bases between them. The CDR3 DNA sequence: TGTGCCTGGAAATCAGTGAACACCGGGGAGCTGTTTTTT. Its protein is CAWKSVNTGELFF.

Concerning this clonotype itself: The junction does not match germline at one end; this may be a read error. Here the CDR3 DNA reads TGTGCCAGTACTAGGGTACGGACTAACTATGGCTACATCTTC. It is translated as CASTRVRTNYGYIF. The gene calls are TRBV19 and TRBJ1-2; no clear D gene. Germline CDR1 and CDR2: LNHDA and SQIVND (reference sequence). This CDR3 comprises 14 residues.

This clonotype was picked up many times. The J gene is TRBJ1-6, the V gene TRBV20-1; TRBD1 is a possible D gene (6 bases). CDR3 length equals 14 residues. V was pared by 3 bases and J by 7 bases, with 13 bases between. The germline CDR1 and CDR2 sequences are DFQATT and SNEGSKA (reference sequence). CDR3 in amino acids: CSASRWRGNSPLHF. CDR3 nucleotides: TGCAGTGCTAGTAGGTGGAGGGGGAATTCACCCCTCCACTTT.

This clonotype was seen repeatedly, ten times or more. A read error is possible here, since a much larger clone lies one base away. The J gene is TRBJ1-5, the V gene TRBV6-1; D gene unclear. Germline V gene lookup returns CDR1 MNHNS and CDR2 SASEGT. There are 16 residues in the CDR3. CDR3: CASSEVPGYSSQPQHF. DNA for the CDR3: TGTGCCAGCAGTGAGGTCCCTGGATATAGCAGTCAGCCCCAGCATTTT.

The gene calls are TRBV11-2 and TRBJ2-3; D unresolved. V was clipped by 0 bases and J by 2 bases, with 6 bases between them. The length of the CDR3 is 14 residues. Germline V lookup: CDR1 SGHAT, CDR2 FQNNGV. CDR3 DNA sequence: TGTGCCAGCAGCTTAGACGGAGCCACAGATACGCAGTATTTT. Protein product: CASSLDGATDTQYF. The whole variable domain, remainder taken from reference TRBV11-2 and TRBJ2-3, is EAGVAQSPRYKIIEKRQSVAFWCNPISGHATLYWYQQILGQGPKLLIQFQNNGVVDDSQLPKDRFSAERLKGVDSTLKIQPAKLEDSAVYLCASSLDGATDTQYFGPGTRLTVL.